This TCR beta chain was identified in a study of blood T cells in healthy people across ages. Through a sample-barcoded 5' primer and a J-beta primer mix, a second PCR was run for roughly 6 to 12 cycles. TCRdb ran MiXCR on the 5' RACE reads and lists one entry per CDR3 protein. Among 1.2 million to 1.5 million distinct CDR3 sequences listed, approximately 60% were seen once. The CDR3 is 18 residues long. V was pared by 3 bases and J by 4 bases, with 25 bases between. The sequencing sample was made of blood. The source is a man aged 18 to 29 in good health. This chain uses TRBV12-3 or TRBV12-4 with TRBJ2-7, with D perhaps assigned TRBD1 or TRBD2 (8 bases each). CDR3 coding DNA: TGTGCCAGCAGTTTTTACGACAGGGGCATAGCGGGAAGATACGAGCAGTACTTC. Protein: CASSFYDRGIAGRYEQYF.